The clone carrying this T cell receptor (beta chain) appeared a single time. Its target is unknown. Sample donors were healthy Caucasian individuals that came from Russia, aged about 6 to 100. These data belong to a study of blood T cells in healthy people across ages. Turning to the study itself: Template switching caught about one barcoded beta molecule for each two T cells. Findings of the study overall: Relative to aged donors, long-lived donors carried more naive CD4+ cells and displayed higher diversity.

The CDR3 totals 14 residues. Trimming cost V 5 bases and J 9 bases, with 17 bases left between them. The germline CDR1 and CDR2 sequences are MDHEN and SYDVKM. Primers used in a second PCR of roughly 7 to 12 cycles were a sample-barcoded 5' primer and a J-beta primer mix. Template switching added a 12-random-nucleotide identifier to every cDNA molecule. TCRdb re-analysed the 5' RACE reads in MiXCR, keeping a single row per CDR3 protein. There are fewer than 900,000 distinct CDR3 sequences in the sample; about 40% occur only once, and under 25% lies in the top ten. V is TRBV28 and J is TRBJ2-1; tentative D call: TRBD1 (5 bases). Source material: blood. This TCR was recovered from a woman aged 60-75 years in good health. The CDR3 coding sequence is TGTGCCAGCAGTGCCTCCCTGGGGCTTGGTGAGCAGTTCTTC. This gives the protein CASSASLGLGEQFF.